This T cell receptor beta chain appears in the sequencing data of a study of blood T cell repertoires in COVID-19. The table came from immunoSEQ multiplex PCR; TCRdb's copy has only in-frame clones and leaves some out. The profile shows 200,000 to 300,000 clones, more than 70% of them singletons. The V gene's germline CDR1 is SGDLS and CDR2 YYNGEE. CDR3 length: 15 residues. Trimming took 0 bases from V and 8 from J, leaving 12 bases between them. Sequencing was carried out using PBMCs or T cells enriched from blood (not recorded which). This chain uses TRBV9 with TRBJ1-6, with a weak D call TRBD1 (5 bases). This clonotype originated in a woman aged 40 to 50 with acute COVID-19. In nucleotides, the CDR3 is TGTGCCAGCAGCGTAGTGGGGGGAGGGGATTCACCCCTCCACTTT. Its translation: CASSVVGGGDSPLHF.